The sequence of this T cell receptor beta chain was determined in a study of blood T cell repertoires in COVID-19. Across the whole study: Some COVID-19 samples were acute and others convalescent; all came from the United States, Italy and Spain.

CDR1 and CDR2 from the germline V gene are SGHRS and YFSETQ. The CDR3 is 15 residues long. V lost 4 bases to trimming and J lost 3 bases; unmatched junction nucleotides: 9. In the original processing: Cell counts per sample came from amplifying reference gene primers. Repertoires were generated with immunoSEQ multiplex PCR, while TCRdb's copy carries only in-frame clones and drops some. The DNA was the basis for D and trimming; V, J and clone size are from that table. The table has about 21,000 clones, roughly 86% seen once; the top ten hold about a sixth. The chain employs TRBV5-1 and TRBJ1-1; 7 positions agree with TRBD1. This receptor was taken from a man in his 70s with acute or convalescent COVID-19. Sequenced: peripheral blood. As DNA, the CDR3 is TGCGCCAGCAGCGCGTACAGGGGCCGGGACACTGAAGCTTTCTTT. It codes for CASSAYRGRDTEAFF.